A single sample gave rise to the 19 T cell receptor beta chains below, sequenced in a study of CD8+ T cells in alopecia areata. In each case, RNA was isolated and then reverse transcribed into cDNA as the sequencing template. The repertoire was sequenced with immunoSEQ multiplex PCR; TCRdb's copy has only in-frame clones and lacks some. The sample lists more than 95,000 clones; over 60% were seen once. Sequencing used CD4+ T cells sorted from blood. The receptors shown here come from a human donor in good health.

The rearrangement joins TRBV30 to TRBJ2-3, with 8 bases aligning to TRBD1. This CDR3 comprises 14 residues. From germline, CDR1 is GTSNPN and CDR2 SVGIG (reference sequence). V trimming: 3 bases; J trimming: 1 base; junction bases outside the gene matches: 3. Written as DNA, the CDR3 is TGTGCCTGGAGCGGACAGGGCGGCACAGATACGCAGTATTTT. This translates into CAWSGQGGTDTQYF.

This clone has a single count. The rearrangement joins TRBV10-1 to TRBJ1-1, with D possibly TRBD1 on 5 matching bases. Germline V CDR1 and CDR2: WNHNN, SYGVQD (reference sequence). Trimming pared 4 bases from V and 2 bases from J, leaving 8 bases between. CDR3 size: 13 residues. This chain's CDR3 is CASSGQPNTEAFF. The DNA for the CDR3 is TGCGCCAGCAGTGGACAGCCTAACACTGAAGCTTTCTTT.

This chain connects TRBV7-9 to TRBJ2-6; a possible D gene is TRBD1 (5 bases). V was pared by 5 bases and J by 8 bases, with 16 bases between. CDR1 and CDR2 from the germline V gene are SEHNR and FQNEAQ (reference sequence). The CDR3 is 15 amino acids. The CDR3 sequence is CASSPLGKGTNVLTF. In nucleotides, the CDR3 is TGTGCCAGCAGCCCGCTGGGGAAGGGGACCAACGTCCTGACTTTC.

The genes are TRBV18 and TRBJ1-1; TRBD1 agrees at 7 bases. The CDR3 totals 14 residues. Per the germline V gene, CDR1 is KGHSH and CDR2 is LQKENI. J was trimmed by 4 bases and V by 1 base; bases with no gene match: 3. The CDR3 region is CASSPQGAGTEAFF. CDR3 nucleotides: TGTGCCAGCTCACCACAGGGGGCGGGCACTGAAGCTTTCTTT. The variable domain in full, completed from reference TRBV18 and TRBJ1-1, reads NAGVMQNPRHLVRRRGQEARLRCSPMKGHSHVYWYRQLPEEGLKFMVYLQKENIIDESGMPKERFSAEFPKEGPSILRIQQVVRGDSAAYFCASSPQGAGTEAFFGQGTRLTVV.

Details on this clone: Different DNA sequences within this sample yield the same CDR3. The genes are TRBV5-1 and TRBJ2-5; 10 bases agree with TRBD2. From germline, CDR1 is SGHRS and CDR2 YFSETQ. The CDR3 length is 16 residues. With V trimmed by 0 bases and J by 1 base, 3 bases remained unmatched. CDR3 amino acids: CASSLEASGGQETQYF. The CDR3 nucleotides read TGCGCCAGCAGCTTGGAGGCTAGCGGGGGCCAAGAGACCCAGTACTTC.

This clone was detected only a few times. This specimen includes other DNA sequences encoding the same CDR3. In DNA form, the CDR3 reads TGTGCCAGCAGGCCGGGACAGGGCGTCCACGAGCAGTACTTC. Its protein is CASRPGQGVHEQYF. The V and J genes are TRBV27 and TRBJ2-7, with 9 nucleotides matching TRBD1. Looked up from germline, CDR1 is MNHEY and CDR2 is SMNVEV (reference sequence). Unmatched junction bases numbered 8, after V lost 6 bases and J lost 5 bases. CDR3 length: 14 residues.

CDR3 region: CASSDPGPEVETQYF. The CDR3 DNA is TGTGCCAGCAGTGACCCGGGACCCGAAGTGGAGACCCAGTACTTC. This chain links TRBV25-1 with TRBJ2-5; either TRBD1 or TRBD2 may fit D (5 bases each). The length of the CDR3 is 15 residues. Germline V CDR1 and CDR2: MGHDK, SYGVNS. Trimming shortened V by 3 bases and J by 5 bases, and 16 bases separated the two germline ends.

This rearrangement joins TRBV29-1 to TRBJ1-1; D perhaps matches TRBD1 (5 bases). This CDR3 region has 12 residues. V dropped 7 bases and J dropped 1 base, with 10 bases sitting between them. Germline V gives CDR1 SQVTM, CDR2 ANQGSEA. The DNA of the CDR3 is TGCAGCGCTGGGGGTGGGAACACTGAAGCTTTCTTT. Its translation: CSAGGGNTEAFF.

The V call is TRBV19, the J call TRBJ2-1; TRBD1 or TRBD2 may be the D gene (5 bases each). V was clipped by 7 bases and J by 8 bases, with 18 bases between them. The CDR3 consists of 14 residues. Per germline, CDR1 LNHDA and CDR2 SQIVND (reference sequence). The CDR3 here is CASTFRGAQDEQFF. In nucleotides, the CDR3 is TGTGCCAGTACGTTCCGGGGAGCACAGGATGAGCAGTTCTTC.

This clone was counted a few times. This sequence joins TRBV7-6 and TRBJ2-5; TRBD2 agrees at 9 bases. After removal of 5 bases from V and 7 bases from J, the junction contained 11 bases not matched to a gene. Germline values: CDR1 SGHVS, CDR2 FNYEAQ. The CDR3 sequence is 15 residues long. Here the CDR3 reads CASSLGASGDGTQYF. The CDR3 DNA follows: TGTGCCAGCAGCCTGGGCGCTAGCGGGGATGGGACCCAGTACTTC.

V gene TRBV2 combines with J gene TRBJ1-3; D is undetermined. Germline CDR1 is SNHLY and CDR2 is FYNNEI. This CDR3 region has 15 residues. Trimming left V 5 bases short and J 3 bases short, with 14 bases between. CDR3 coding DNA: TGTGCCAGCAGTTCGTCCCGTGGAAGTGGAAACACCATATATTTT. As protein: CASSSSRGSGNTIYF.

This chain joins TRBV5-1 and TRBJ2-5; D not resolved. Trimming stripped 0 bases from V and 0 bases from J, with 6 bases between. CDR1 and CDR2 (germline): SGHRS, YFSETQ. The CDR3 totals 14 residues. CDR3 DNA: TGCGCCAGCAGCTTGGAGGGTAACCAAGAGACCCAGTACTTC. It codes for CASSLEGNQETQYF.

The sample holds a few counts of this clone. V gene TRBV6-4 combines with J gene TRBJ2-4; D remains unclear. The V end was cut by 7 bases, the J end by 16 bases, with 14 bases between. Germline loops: CDR1 MRHNA, CDR2 SNTAGT. This CDR3 is built from 10 residues. CDR3 DNA: TGTGCCAGCACCCTGACCCAGCCTTACTTC. Protein sequence: CASTLTQPYF.

This rearrangement joins TRBV7-9 to TRBJ2-1; no definite D call. Between the trimmed V and J ends, which lost 5 bases and 8 bases, there was a span of 13 bases. The germline V gene encodes CDR1 SEHNR and CDR2 FQNEAQ (reference sequence). The CDR3 runs to 13 residues. The CDR3 reads CASSIRLIDEQFF. The CDR3, as DNA: TGTGCCAGCAGCATACGTCTCATAGATGAGCAGTTCTTC.

This rearrangement joins TRBV30 to TRBJ2-5; 7 bases are shared with TRBD2. J was trimmed by 1 base and V by 5 bases; bases with no gene match: 7. The CDR3 length is 14 residues. Germline assignment: CDR1 GTSNPN and CDR2 SVGIG (reference sequence). CDR3 loop: CAWFAGLLQETQYF. The CDR3 DNA follows: TGTGCCTGGTTTGCGGGACTACTCCAAGAGACCCAGTACTTC.

The genes are TRBV5-1 and TRBJ2-1, with 10 bases fitting TRBD1. Germline CDR1 SGHRS, CDR2 YFSETQ. The V and J ends lost 1 base and 9 bases, in that order; junction bases with no gene match: 10. The CDR3 loop spans 16 amino acids. DNA of the CDR3: TGCGCCAGCAGCTTGTTGGGACAGGGGATCCAGGCTGAGCAGTTCTTC. This codes for CASSLLGQGIQAEQFF.

The chain links TRBV4-1 to TRBJ1-2; 8 nucleotides match TRBD1. Trimming removed 8 bases from V and 4 bases from J; junction bases left unmatched: 9. The CDR3 totals 14 residues. Germline V CDR1 and CDR2: MGHRA, YSYEKL. The CDR3 region is CASGSPGQVYGYTF. CDR3 coding DNA: TGCGCCAGCGGCTCCCCGGGACAGGTCTATGGCTACACCTTC.

The chain joins TRBV25-1 to TRBJ1-4; unclear D gene. V was clipped by 6 bases and J by 8 bases, with 13 bases between them. CDR3 length: 13 residues. Germline V CDR1 and CDR2: MGHDK, SYGVNS. In DNA, the CDR3 is TGTGCCAGCAGATCCGGGCCTCGGGAAAAACTGTTTTTT. Amino acids: CASRSGPREKLFF.

The genes are TRBV18 and TRBJ2-7; the D gene is possibly TRBD2 (6 bases). The V end was cut by 4 bases, the J end by 6 bases, with 16 bases between. CDR3 length: 14 amino acids. CDR1 KGHSH and CDR2 LQKENI come from the germline V gene. This CDR3 is CASSLGIAVSEQYF. The CDR3 region has the DNA TGTGCCAGCTCACTGGGTATAGCGGTTTCCGAGCAGTACTTC.